This TCR beta chain came from a study of T cells in localized non-small cell lung cancer. Study-wide results and limits: Adjacent lung had a median about 57 of the 100 largest tumor clones. Adjacent uninvolved lung had the highest clonality, suggesting focused antigen responses. The study sequenced only one region of the tumor. As a result, intratumor heterogeneity could not be excluded and remains possible.

Method: immunoSEQ multiplex PCR; TCRdb's copy keeps in-frame clones and lacks some. The table has over 30,000 clones, nearly 80% seen once. This CDR3 comprises 17 residues. CDR1 and CDR2 (germline): MGHRA, YSYEKL. V was shortened by 1 base and J by 6 bases, with 22 bases between the two germline ends. This clone was seen only a few times. What it binds is unknown. The receptor was derived from a male donor aged 60 or older with stage II squamous cell lung carcinoma. The sequenced sample was peripheral blood, obtained before any cancer treatment. The chain links TRBV4-1 to TRBJ2-7; a possible D gene is TRBD2 (5 bases). DNA for the CDR3: TGCGCCAGCAGCCAAGGGTTCGGGAATAGCGTTGCTCGCGAGCAGTACTTC. Protein: CASSQGFGNSVAREQYF.